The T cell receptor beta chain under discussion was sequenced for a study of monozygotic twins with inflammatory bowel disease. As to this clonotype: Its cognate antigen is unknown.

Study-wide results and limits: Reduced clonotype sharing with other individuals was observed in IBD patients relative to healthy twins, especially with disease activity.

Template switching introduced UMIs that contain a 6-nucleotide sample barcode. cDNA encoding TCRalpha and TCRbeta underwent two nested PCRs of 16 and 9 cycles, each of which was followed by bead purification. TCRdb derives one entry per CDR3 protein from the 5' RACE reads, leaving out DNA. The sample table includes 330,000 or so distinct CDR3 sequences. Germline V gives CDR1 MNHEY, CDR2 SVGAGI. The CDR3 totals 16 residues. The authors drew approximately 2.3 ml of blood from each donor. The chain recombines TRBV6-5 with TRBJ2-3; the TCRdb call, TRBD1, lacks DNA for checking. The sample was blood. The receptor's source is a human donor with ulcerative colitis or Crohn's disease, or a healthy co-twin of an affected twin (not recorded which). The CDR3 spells CASSYSRGGSTDTQYF.